The sample holds many counts of the clone carrying this T cell receptor beta chain. Antigen unknown. The sample belongs to a study of molecular identifiers for immune sequencing clone quantification. TCRdb fed the PCR reads into MiXCR, producing one record per CDR3 protein. The data hold under 85,000 distinct CDR3 sequences, with under 20% observed a single time. Naive CD8 T cells were sorted as CD8+CD4-CCR7+CD45RA+. The CDR3 contains 14 residues. The germline CDR1 and CDR2 sequences are SQVTM and ANQGSEA. V shed 7 bases, J shed 1 base, and the junction held 9 bases outside the gene matches. Study-level results: In naive cells, clones above 20 RNA copies held under 1% of molecules, whereas in effector cells they held over 98%.

The TCR was taken from a human donor in good health. Some libraries in this study had Jurkat cell RNA spiked in. Material: naive CD8+ T cells from blood, with Jurkat cell RNA spiked in. Subset denoted: FACS-sorted CD8+CD4-CCR7+CD45RA+ naive T cells. The chain couples TRBV29-1 to TRBJ2-7; 8 bases are a match to TRBD1. CDR3 coding DNA: TGCAGCGGCACGGGACAGGTTACTTCCTACGAGCAGTACTTC. It translates to CSGTGQVTSYEQYF.